Only a few counts were recorded for the clone carrying this T cell receptor (beta chain). Using its own MiXCR run on the 5' RACE reads, TCRdb lists one record per CDR3 protein. The data hold approximately 340,000 distinct CDR3 sequences, with roughly 15% observed a single time. This specimen belongs to a study of T-cell memory formation after mild COVID-19. This CDR3 comprises 14 residues. V was clipped by 3 bases and J by 4 bases; unmatched bases: 2. Germline CDR1 and CDR2: LGHNT and FRNRAP. Sequenced: PBMCs or a T cell subset sorted from them (not recorded which). The origin of this receptor is a man younger than 30 who had mild COVID-19 (a few samples of this study predate the infection). Cell type and time point are not known. The chain carries TRBV12-5 and TRBJ2-3; 9 bases are a match to TRBD1. The CDR3 sequence: CASGFDRGADTQYF. The CDR3 DNA is TGTGCTAGTGGTTTTGACAGGGGGGCAGATACGCAGTATTTT. Together with reference TRBV12-5 and TRBJ2-3, the CDR3 gives the full variable domain: DARVTQTPRHKVTEMGQEVTMRCQPILGHNTVFWYRQTMMQGLELLAYFRNRAPLDDSGMPKDRFSAEMPDATLATLKIQPSEPRDSAVYFCASGFDRGADTQYFGPGTRLTVL.